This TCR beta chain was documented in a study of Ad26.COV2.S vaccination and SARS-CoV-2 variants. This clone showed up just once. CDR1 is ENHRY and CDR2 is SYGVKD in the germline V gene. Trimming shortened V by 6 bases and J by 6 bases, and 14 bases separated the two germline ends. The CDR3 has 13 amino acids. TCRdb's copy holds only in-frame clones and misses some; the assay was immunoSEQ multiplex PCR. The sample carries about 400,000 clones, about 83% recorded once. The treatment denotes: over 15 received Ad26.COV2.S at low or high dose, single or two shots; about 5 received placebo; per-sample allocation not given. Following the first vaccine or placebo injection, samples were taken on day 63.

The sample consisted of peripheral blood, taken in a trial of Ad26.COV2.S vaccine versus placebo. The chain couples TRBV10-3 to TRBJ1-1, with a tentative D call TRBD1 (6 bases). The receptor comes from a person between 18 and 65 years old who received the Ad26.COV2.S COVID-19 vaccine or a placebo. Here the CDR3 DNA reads TGTGCCATCAGCGCTTCGACAGGAGCTGAAGCTTTCTTT. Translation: CAISASTGAEAFF.